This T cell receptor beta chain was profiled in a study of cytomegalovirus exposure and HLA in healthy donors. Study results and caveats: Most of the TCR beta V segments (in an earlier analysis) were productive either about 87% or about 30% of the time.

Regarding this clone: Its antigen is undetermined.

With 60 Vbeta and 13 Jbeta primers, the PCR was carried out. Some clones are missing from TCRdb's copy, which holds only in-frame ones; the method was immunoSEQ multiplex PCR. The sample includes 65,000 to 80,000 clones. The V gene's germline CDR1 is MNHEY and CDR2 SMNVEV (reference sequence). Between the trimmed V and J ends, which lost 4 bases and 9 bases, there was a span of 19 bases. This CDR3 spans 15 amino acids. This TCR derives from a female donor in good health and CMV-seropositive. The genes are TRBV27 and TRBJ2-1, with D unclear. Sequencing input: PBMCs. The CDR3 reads CASSYAQRGWFEQFF. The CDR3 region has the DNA TGTGCCAGCAGTTATGCTCAGCGTGGATGGTTTGAGCAGTTCTTC.